This is a list of T cell receptor beta chains from one sample in a study of Graves' ophthalmopathy and Graves' hyperthyroidism. TCRdb called the multiplex PCR reads again in MiXCR, with one record for every CDR3 protein. This table has tens of thousands of distinct CDR3 sequences, around half appearing once. Material for sequencing was peripheral blood. Receptors originate from an adult man with Graves' ophthalmopathy. CDR3s include the opening cysteine and the closing phenylalanine or tryptophan. D genes are given only for firm matches. Clone size is given for some rows only: seen once, a few or many times, or a class if the clone is expanded.

D gene	V gene	clone size	J gene	CDR3 DNA	CDR3 protein
TRBD2	TRBV2	many	TRBJ2-2	TGTGCCAGCAGCAATAGCGGGGGGGCCAACACCGGGGAGCTGTTTTTT	CASSNSGGANTGELFF
TRBD2	TRBV4-1	many	TRBJ2-7	TGCGCCAGCAGCCAAGAGTACGGGACTAGCGGGATGACCTACGAGCAGTACTTC	CASSQEYGTSGMTYEQYF
TRBD2	TRBV20-1	once	TRBJ2-3	TGCGGTGCCCCCCTAGCGGGAGATACACAGTATTTT	CGAPLAGDTQYF
NA	TRBV9	NA	TRBJ2-7	TGTGCCAGCGGCGCAGGCAGCCAGAGCTCCTACGAGCAGTACTTC	CASGAGSQSSYEQYF
TRBD1	TRBV20-1	once	TRBJ2-2	TGCAGTGCGACCGGGACAGGGGGCACCGGGGAGCTGTTTTTT	CSATGTGGTGELFF
TRBD1	TRBV14	NA	TRBJ2-5	TGTGCCAGCAGCCAACCAGGGACAGGCCGTATCCAAGAGACCCAGTACTTC	CASSQPGTGRIQETQYF
NA	TRBV20-1	NA	TRBJ1-1	TGCAGTGCGAGAGGGTCGAACACTGAAGCTTTCTTT	CSARGSNTEAFF
TRBD2	TRBV6-6	many	TRBJ2-7	TGTGCCAGCAGTTACAAGCGGGAGGTTCCCGAGCAGTACTTC	CASSYKREVPEQYF
TRBD1	TRBV29-1	NA	TRBJ2-1	TGCAGCTTGTTCGGTAGGGGGCGCCGGGATGAGCAGTTCTTC	CSLFGRGRRDEQFF
NA	TRBV11-2	many	TRBJ1-3	TGTGCCAGCAGCTCAACCGGGGACCGACCCTCTGGAAACACCATATATTTT	CASSSTGDRPSGNTIYF
TRBD1	TRBV20-1	NA	TRBJ2-2	TGCAGTGCTAGTACTTACGGGACAGAGACCGGGGAGCTGTTTTTT	CSASTYGTETGELFF
NA	TRBV7-6	NA	TRBJ2-3	TGTGCCAGCAGCTTAGGGAGTGGGACGACTAGGGATACGCAGTATTTT	CASSLGSGTTRDTQYF
TRBD2	TRBV12-3/TRBV12-4	many	TRBJ2-7	TGTGCCAGCAGTCCGACTAGCGGGAGCTCCTACGAGCAGTACTTC	CASSPTSGSSYEQYF
NA	TRBV19	NA	TRBJ2-3	TGTGCCAGTAGTAGGAGGGACCGTCGGCTTGATACGCAGTATTTT	CASSRRDRRLDTQYF
TRBD2	TRBV9	many	TRBJ2-1	TGTGCCAGCAGCGCGCCCGGGACTAGCGTATACAATGAGCAGTTCTTC	CASSAPGTSVYNEQFF
TRBD2	TRBV27	NA	TRBJ2-3	TGTGCCAGCAGTTTAGTGGTTGCGGGAGGGCCATGGACGCAGTATTTT	CASSLVVAGGPWTQYF
NA	TRBV6-6	NA	TRBJ2-2	TGTGCCAGCAGTTACTCGATCAGAAACAGCGGGGAGCTGTTTTTT	CASSYSIRNSGELFF
NA	TRBV16	many	TRBJ2-1	TGTGCCAGCAGCGGGCGTAGTCGAAGAGGTGAGACTTACAATGAGCAGTTCTTC	CASSGRSRRGETYNEQFF
TRBD2	TRBV20-1	few	TRBJ2-1	TGCAGTGCTGGAAGCGGGAGCTTTTCAAATGAGCAGTTCTTC	CSAGSGSFSNEQFF
TRBD1	TRBV7-2	NA	TRBJ1-1	TGTGCCAGCAGCCAGATCCGGACAGGGGAAGCTTTCTTT	CASSQIRTGEAFF
NA	TRBV5-6	NA	TRBJ1-5	NA	CASSSYICSASQGTNQPQHF
TRBD1	TRBV19	many	TRBJ1-2	TGTGCCAGTAGAGACGGACAGGGGGGTAACTATGGCTACACCTTC	CASRDGQGGNYGYTF
TRBD2	TRBV29-1	NA	TRBJ2-1	TGCAGCTTGACTAGCGGCGACAATGAGCAGTTCTTC	CSLTSGDNEQFF
NA	TRBV5-1	NA	TRBJ2-3	TGCGCCAGCAGCTTGAGACCGGCTAGCCGGGGGTCCACAGATACACAGTATTTT	CASSLRPASRGSTDTQYF
TRBD1	TRBV20-1	many	TRBJ1-1	TGCAGTGCTAGGGGAAGGACAGGGGGCAAAGGGGGGTCGCACACTGAAGCTTTCTTT	CSARGRTGGKGGSHTEAFF
TRBD1	TRBV5-8	NA	TRBJ1-4	TGTGCCAGCAGCCCCGGACAGGGGGCCGATAATGAAAAACTGTGTTTT	CASSPGQGADNEKLCF
TRBD2	TRBV7-7	many	TRBJ2-2	TGTGCTAGCAGCCCAAATTTAGCGGGAGGTGGGAACACCGGGGAGCTGTTTTTT	CASSPNLAGGGNTGELFF
NA	TRBV4-1	NA	TRBJ1-4	TGCGCCAGCAGCCAAGATCCGAATCAAAAACTGTTTTTT	CASSQDPNQKLFF
NA	TRBV6-1	NA	TRBJ1-5	TGTGCCAGCAGTGAACAACAGCATAGCAATCAGCCCCAGCATTTT	CASSEQQHSNQPQHF
NA	TRBV15	NA	TRBJ1-2	TGTGCCATCAGCAGAGAAGGGATTACGAACTATGGCTACACCTTC	CAISREGITNYGYTF
NA	TRBV14	many	TRBJ1-1	TGTGCCAGCAGCGGGGGATGGCCGATCAACATGAACACTGAAGCTTTCTTT	CASSGGWPINMNTEAFF
TRBD1	TRBV7-2	few	TRBJ2-7	TGTGCCAGCAGCTTCCCTCGGACAGGTAGCTACGAGCAGTACTTC	CASSFPRTGSYEQYF
TRBD2	TRBV29-1	NA	TRBJ2-1	TGCAGCGTTGAAGATCGGGGGGTACCCTACAATGAGCAGTTCTTC	CSVEDRGVPYNEQFF
NA	TRBV19	many	TRBJ1-2	TGTGCCAGTAGTAGGGGGAATGGAAAAGCGGGCTACACCTTC	CASSRGNGKAGYTF
TRBD1	TRBV7-3	many	TRBJ2-6	TGTGCCAGCAGCTTCGGGACAGGGGGCTCTGGGGCCAACGTCCTGACTTTC	CASSFGTGGSGANVLTF
NA	TRBV20-1	many	TRBJ1-1	TGCAGTGCTAGGGACGACAGGACAATAGAAGCTTTCTTT	CSARDDRTIEAFF
NA	TRBV7-2	NA	TRBJ1-6	TGTGCCAGCAGGGACGACAGCTACTATAATTCACCCCTCCACTTT	CASRDDSYYNSPLHF
NA	TRBV12-3/TRBV12-4	many	TRBJ2-5	TGTGCCAGCAGTTTATTAAGTTCAGCGGAGACCCAGTACTTC	CASSLLSSAETQYF
TRBD1	TRBV2	NA	TRBJ2-7	TGTGCCAGCAGTGTTAGGACAGGGGACGAGCAGTACTTC	CASSVRTGDEQYF
NA	TRBV6-5	many	TRBJ1-2	TGTGCCAGCAGTTACTCGAAACGGATTGGCTACACCTTC	CASSYSKRIGYTF
NA	TRBV12-3/TRBV12-4	many	TRBJ2-2	TGTGCCAGCAGCCCCACAGGGAAGGGAGCCGGGGAGCTGTTTTTT	CASSPTGKGAGELFF
TRBD2	TRBV20-1	few	TRBJ2-7	TGCAGTGCTACCACTAGCGGGAGGGCCTACGAGCAGTACTTC	CSATTSGRAYEQYF
NA	TRBV6-6	many	TRBJ1-4	TGTGCCAGCAGTTACGTGGACACTGAAAAACTGTTTTTT	CASSYVDTEKLFF
NA	TRBV7-6	NA	TRBJ2-3	TGTGCCAGCAGCTTAGTGGCCAGCAGTGAAATTTCTACCACAGATACGCAGTATTTT	CASSLVASSEISTTDTQYF
NA	TRBV6-1	NA	TRBJ1-3	TGTGCCATCGGGAACCGGGGCCGAAACACCATATATTTT	CAIGNRGRNTIYF
NA	TRBV6-5	NA	TRBJ2-3	TGTGCCAGCAGTTACTCGACAGCCAGCACAGATACGCAGTATTTT	CASSYSTASTDTQYF
NA	TRBV6-6	many	TRBJ1-2	TGTGCCAGCAGTTACGGGGCTAACTATGGCTACACCTTC	CASSYGANYGYTF
NA	TRBV19	NA	TRBJ1-1	TGTGCCAGCCTAACCTTGGGGAACACTGAAGCTTTCTTT	CASLTLGNTEAFF
NA	TRBV12-3/TRBV12-4	many	TRBJ1-4	TGTGCCAGCAGTTTTGGGGCTTTAATAACAACTAATGAAAAACTGTTTTTT	CASSFGALITTNEKLFF
NA	TRBV20-1	medium-sized	TRBJ2-7	TGCAGTGCGCCTTTGGGCAGTTACGAGCAGTACTTC	CSAPLGSYEQYF
TRBD1	TRBV20-1	NA	TRBJ1-4	TGCAGTGCTAGAGATCCTCTCGCAGGGGGCACAACTAATGAAAAACTGTTTTTT	CSARDPLAGGTTNEKLFF
TRBD1	TRBV5-6	many	TRBJ2-7	TGTGCCAGCAGCCTAACTGGACAGGGGAACGAGCAGTACTTC	CASSLTGQGNEQYF
NA	TRBV10-3	few	TRBJ1-1	TGTGCCATCGTGGACAGCACGAACACTGAAGCTTTCTTT	CAIVDSTNTEAFF
NA	TRBV14	many	TRBJ2-7	TGTGCCAGCAGCGTCCAGACAGCGGGCGAGCAGTACTTC	CASSVQTAGEQYF
NA	TRBV5-6	many	TRBJ1-4	TGTGCCAGCAGCTTGTCCTCGGGGGATCGTGAAAAACTGTTTTTT	CASSLSSGDREKLFF
NA	TRBV2	once	TRBJ2-1	TGTGCCAGCAGTAGCGGGTCTGAGCAGTTCTTC	CASSSGSEQFF